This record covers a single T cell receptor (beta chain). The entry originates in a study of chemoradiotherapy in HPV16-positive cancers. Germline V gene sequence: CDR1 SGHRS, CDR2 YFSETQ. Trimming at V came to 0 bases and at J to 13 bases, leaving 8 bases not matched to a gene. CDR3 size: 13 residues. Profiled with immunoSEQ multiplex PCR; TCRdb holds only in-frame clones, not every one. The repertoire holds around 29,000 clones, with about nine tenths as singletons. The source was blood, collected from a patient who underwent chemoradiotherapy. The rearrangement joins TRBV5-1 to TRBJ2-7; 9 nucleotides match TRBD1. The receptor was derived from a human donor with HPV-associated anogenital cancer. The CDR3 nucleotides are TGCGCCAGCAGCTTGGAAGGACAGGGGAGGCTCTACTTC. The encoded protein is CASSLEGQGRLYF. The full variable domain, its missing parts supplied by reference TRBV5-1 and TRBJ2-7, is KAGVTQTPRYLIKTRGQQVTLSCSPISGHRSVSWYQQTPGQGLQFLFEYFSETQRNKGNFPGRFSGRQFSNSRSEMNVSTLELGDSALYLCASSLEGQGRLYFGPGTRLTVT.